The rows below give T cell receptor beta chains drawn from one sample of a study of Tregs in tolerant kidney transplant recipients. Method: immunoSEQ multiplex PCR; TCRdb's copy keeps in-frame clones and lacks some. The sample shows 50,000 to 75,000 clones, approximately 85% of them seen only once. The sample was Tregs from blood, taken before the transplant. Receptor source: a human donor who received a combined kidney and bone marrow transplant. Both conserved end residues are part of each CDR3. A D gene is named only where the DNA matches it firmly. Rows give clone size only sometimes, using once, few, many, or a class for an expanded clone.

TRBV5-4	TRBD1	NA	TRBJ1-4	CASKSGGIDEKLFF	TGTGCCAGCAAGTCAGGGGGAATAGATGAAAAACTGTTTTTT
TRBV25-1	NA	NA	TRBJ2-5	CASSEEGIGKETQYF	TGTGCCAGCAGTGAAGAGGGAATTGGGAAAGAGACCCAGTACTTC
TRBV13	TRBD1	NA	TRBJ1-2	CASSSTGYGYTF	TGTGCCAGCAGCTCGACAGGGTATGGCTACACCTTC
TRBV15	TRBD1	once	TRBJ1-1	CATSMQGAVMNTEAFF	TGTGCCACCAGCATGCAGGGGGCTGTGATGAACACTGAAGCTTTCTTT
TRBV18	TRBD2	NA	TRBJ2-3	CASSPPVAAGDTDTQYF	TGTGCCAGCTCACCACCCGTAGCAGCGGGGGACACAGATACGCAGTATTTT
TRBV5-4	TRBD1	NA	TRBJ1-6	CASSGKGQGNSPLHF	TGTGCCAGCAGCGGCAAGGGACAGGGTAATTCACCCCTCCACTTT
TRBV5-4	TRBD1	NA	TRBJ2-2	CASSSRDREAGELFF	TGTGCCAGCAGCTCCCGGGACAGGGAGGCCGGGGAGCTGTTTTTT
TRBV2	TRBD1	NA	TRBJ2-3	CASSYGTGSGTDTQYF	TGTGCCAGCAGCTATGGGACAGGGAGCGGCACAGATACGCAGTATTTT
TRBV7-2	NA	once	TRBJ2-7	CASSLEARSEQYF	TGTGCCAGCAGCTTAGAGGCTAGAAGCGAGCAGTACTTC
TRBV4-3	TRBD1	NA	TRBJ1-1	CASSPHRQGLNTEAFF	TGCGCCAGCAGCCCCCATAGACAGGGACTGAACACTGAAGCTTTCTTT
TRBV2	TRBD1	NA	TRBJ1-2	CASRGQGVFYGYTF	TGTGCCAGCAGGGGACAGGGGGTTTTTTATGGCTACACCTTC
TRBV18	TRBD1	NA	TRBJ1-2	CASSPSGQGWDGYTF	TGTGCCAGCTCACCTTCGGGACAGGGATGGGATGGCTACACCTTC
TRBV5-6	NA	NA	TRBJ1-6	CASSLRGSYNSPLHF	TGTGCCAGCAGCTTACGAGGTTCCTATAATTCACCCCTCCACTTT
TRBV15	TRBD1	NA	TRBJ2-7	CATSRGQGNEQYF	TGTGCCACCAGCAGAGGACAGGGGAACGAGCAGTACTTC
TRBV5-4	NA	NA	TRBJ2-3	CASSDGAYTDTQYF	TGTGCCAGCAGTGACGGGGCCTACACAGATACGCAGTATTTT
TRBV9	TRBD2	NA	TRBJ2-3	CASSDGLVGWTDTQYF	TGTGCCAGCAGCGACGGACTAGTGGGATGGACGGATACGCAGTATTTT
TRBV29-1	TRBD1	NA	TRBJ1-1	CSVVRQGLNTEAFF	TGCAGCGTTGTGCGACAGGGCTTAAACACTGAAGCTTTCTTT
TRBV6-5	TRBD1	NA	TRBJ2-5	CASRTGYVETQYF	TGTGCCAGCAGGACAGGGTATGTGGAGACCCAGTACTTC
TRBV6-5	NA	NA	TRBJ2-7	CASSRLDREQYF	TGTGCCAGCAGCCGCCTGGATCGGGAGCAGTACTTC
TRBV6-5	TRBD1	NA	TRBJ1-2	CATQYRGSYTF	TGTGCCACCCAATACAGGGGTAGCTACACCTTC
TRBV11-2	NA	few	TRBJ1-1	CASSYSWGTEAFF	TGTGCCAGCAGTTATAGTTGGGGCACTGAAGCTTTCTTT
TRBV29-1	NA	NA	TRBJ1-1	CSVEGWPLNTEAFF	TGCAGCGTTGAAGGTTGGCCCCTGAACACTGAAGCTTTCTTT
TRBV10-3	NA	few	TRBJ2-3	CAISESDGRTDTQYF	TGTGCCATCAGTGAGTCAGACGGACGCACAGATACGCAGTATTTT
TRBV5-1	NA	NA	TRBJ2-7	CASSSGTSYEQYF	TGCGCCAGCAGCTCAGGGACCTCCTACGAGCAGTACTTC
TRBV7-2	NA	NA	TRBJ1-4	CASSLEGTQKKLFF	TGTGCCAGCAGCTTGGAAGGCACCCAAAAAAAACTGTTTTTT
TRBV30	TRBD2	NA	TRBJ2-2	CAWSSSRTSGRGNTGELFF	TGTGCCTGGAGCTCATCCCGGACTAGCGGGAGGGGGAACACCGGGGAGCTGTTTTTT
TRBV18	NA	NA	TRBJ1-5	CASSPQTMVGYQPQHF	TGTGCCAGCTCACCTCAGACAATGGTCGGTTATCAGCCCCAGCATTTT
TRBV5-4	NA	few	TRBJ1-2	CASSLGGQLYGYTF	TGTGCCAGCAGCTTGGGAGGACAGCTCTATGGCTACACCTTC
TRBV2	NA	few	TRBJ1-2	CASSHQGYYGYTF	TGTGCCAGCAGTCACCAGGGCTACTATGGCTACACCTTC
TRBV4-1	NA	NA	TRBJ1-5	CASSQDTRGGQPQHF	TGCGCCAGCAGCCAAGATACTCGGGGGGGTCAGCCCCAGCATTTT
TRBV25-1	NA	once	TRBJ1-1	CASSDGTSMNTEAFF	TGTGCCAGCAGTGACGGAACCAGCATGAACACTGAAGCTTTCTTT
TRBV5-6	NA	once	TRBJ2-5	CASSLVQGRKTQYF	TGTGCCAGCAGCTTGGTACAGGGCAGGAAGACCCAGTACTTC
TRBV29-1	TRBD1	NA	TRBJ1-1	CSVVNRGTSEAFF	TGCAGCGTTGTTAACAGGGGGACCTCTGAAGCTTTCTTT
TRBV7-8	NA	once	TRBJ1-5	CASSLRGFHQPQHF	TGTGCCAGCAGCTTGCGAGGTTTTCATCAGCCCCAGCATTTT
TRBV7-9	NA	NA	TRBJ2-7	CASSRGGPMLSYEQYF	TGTGCCAGCAGCCGTGGGGGCCCTATGTTATCCTACGAGCAGTACTTC
TRBV18	NA	once	TRBJ2-7	CASSPERASYEQYF	TGTGCCAGCTCACCAGAGCGGGCTTCCTACGAGCAGTACTTC
TRBV7-9	NA	NA	TRBJ1-3	CASSLTGSSGNTIYF	TGTGCCAGCAGCTTAACAGGCTCCTCTGGAAACACCATATATTTT
TRBV5-4	TRBD1	NA	TRBJ1-6	CASSRDSYNSPLHF	TGTGCCAGCAGCAGGGACAGTTATAATTCACCCCTCCACTTT
TRBV28	TRBD1	NA	TRBJ2-4	CASTHRPGRGPDIQYF	TGTGCCAGCACCCACAGGCCCGGCAGGGGGCCGGACATTCAGTACTTC
TRBV19	TRBD2	NA	TRBJ2-5	CASSGTSGRRETQYF	TGTGCCAGTAGTGGGACTAGCGGGAGGAGGGAGACCCAGTACTTC
TRBV6-5	NA	NA	TRBJ1-2	CASSYGGGYTF	TGTGCCAGCAGTTACGGGGGGGGCTACACCTTC
TRBV4-1	TRBD1	NA	TRBJ1-2	CASSQSVDRVSRGYTF	TGCGCCAGCAGCCAAAGCGTAGACAGGGTGTCGAGGGGCTACACCTTC
TRBV19	TRBD2	once	TRBJ2-1	CASREAKGLAGGPGVF	TGTGCCAGTAGGGAGGCTAAAGGTCTAGCGGGGGGGCCAGGAGTCTTC
TRBV11-2	NA	NA	TRBJ1-1	CASSIAGRNTEAFF	TGTGCCAGCAGCATTGCGGGCCGGAACACTGAAGCTTTCTTT
TRBV6-5	TRBD2	NA	TRBJ2-3	CASSPSAGGADTQYF	TGTGCCAGCAGTCCGTCGGCGGGAGGGGCAGATACGCAGTATTTT
TRBV7-2	NA	NA	TRBJ2-3	CASSPLGASTDTQYF	TGTGCCAGCAGCCCCCTAGGAGCTAGCACAGATACGCAGTATTTT
TRBV5-6	NA	NA	TRBJ1-5	CASSLGPINQPQHF	TGTGCCAGCAGCTTGGGTCCAATCAATCAGCCCCAGCATTTT
TRBV25-1	TRBD1	NA	TRBJ2-7	CASRGRLGAGGDYEQYF	TGTGCCAGCAGAGGAAGATTAGGGGCAGGGGGAGACTACGAGCAGTACTTC
TRBV6-1	NA	NA	TRBJ1-6	CAAIDRNNSPLHF	TGTGCCGCGATTGACAGGAATAATTCACCCCTCCACTTT
TRBV2	TRBD1	NA	TRBJ1-2	CASSARGHGYTF	TGTGCCAGCAGTGCCAGGGGGCATGGCTACACCTTC
TRBV7-2	NA	NA	TRBJ2-3	CASSLAFGGTQYF	TGTGCCAGCAGCTTAGCGTTCGGTGGTACGCAGTATTTT
TRBV5-1	TRBD1	NA	TRBJ2-2	CAGSRTGGTGELFF	TGCGCCGGCAGCCGGACAGGGGGTACCGGGGAGCTGTTTTTT
TRBV27	NA	NA	TRBJ1-1	CASSLVGRTEAFF	TGTGCCAGCAGTTTAGTGGGCAGGACTGAAGCTTTCTTT